The entry below describes one TCR beta chain. These data originate in a study of cytotoxic CD8 clonotypes in ibrutinib-treated CLL. The planned depth of sequencing spanned 1 in 200,000 to 1 in 1 million T cells. Generated by immunoSEQ multiplex PCR, the TCRdb table keeps only in-frame clones and is missing some. The data contain some 350,000 clones, 67% of them singletons. The material was PBMCs, obtained after 36 months of ibrutinib treatment. This TCR was recovered from a human donor with chronic lymphocytic leukemia.

For the CDR3, the DNA is TGTGCCAGCAGTGTCGGGCAGGGCCATGGCTACACCTTC. This translates into CASSVGQGHGYTF. The chain is built from TRBV25-1 and TRBJ1-2, with a weak D call TRBD1 (5 bases). V was clipped by 4 bases and J by 6 bases, with 12 bases between them. This CDR3 is 13 amino acids long. The germline gives CDR1 MGHDK, CDR2 SYGVNS.